This TCR beta chain comes out of a study of blood T cells in healthy people across ages. Findings and caveats of the study: When set beside aged donors, long-lived donors presented more naive CD4+ cells and higher diversity.

A J-beta primer mix and a sample-barcoded 5' primer were used in a second PCR of roughly 6 to 12 cycles. TCRdb itself ran the 5' RACE reads through MiXCR, one entry per CDR3 protein. Of 700,000 to 900,000 distinct CDR3 sequences in the sample, approximately 24% were seen once. Each sample used at least 6.5 million PBMCs. To note about this clonotype: Its antigen is not identified.

V shed 6 bases and J shed 5 bases, with 13 bases lying between them. Germline CDR1 and CDR2: MNHEY and SVGAGI. This CDR3 is built from 13 residues. The data were also submitted as part of a second study, on T cells of mothers and their children. From that study: No T cell clones of persistent microchimeric origin were detected.

The chain is built from TRBV6-5 and TRBJ1-1; D not certain. The clonotype comes from a boy aged 5-17 years in good health. Material for sequencing was blood. The CDR3 region has the DNA TGTGCCAGCAGGCCCACGATGGGGACTGAAGCTTTCTTT. It encodes CASRPTMGTEAFF.